Listed here are 17 T cell receptor beta chains from one sample, sequenced in a study of Tregs in tolerant kidney transplant recipients. Data came from immunoSEQ multiplex PCR; TCRdb stores just in-frame clones and leaves some out. The repertoire holds about 240,000 clones, with 84% as singletons. The sample comprised CD4+ T cells from blood. The origin of the receptors is a human donor in good health.

The chain joins TRBV18 to TRBJ2-7, with 7 bases fitting TRBD1. The CDR3 extends over 12 amino acids. Germline V CDR1 and CDR2: KGHSH, LQKENI. The V and J ends lost 4 bases and 6 bases, in that order; junction bases with no gene match: 3. The CDR3, as DNA: TGTGCCAGCTCACAAGACAGGGTCGAGCAGTACTTC. Translation gives CASSQDRVEQYF.

The chain uses TRBV12-5 and TRBJ2-7; D is possibly TRBD1 (5 bases). Trimming cost V 0 bases and J 2 bases, with 14 bases left between them. The CDR3 has 16 amino acids. Germline V gene data show CDR1 as LGHNT and CDR2 as FRNRAP. Here the CDR3 reads CASGLVLGRDPYEQYF. CDR3 in DNA: TGTGCTAGTGGTTTGGTACTGGGCAGGGATCCCTACGAGCAGTACTTC.

The chain carries TRBV29-1 and TRBJ1-1; D not resolved. CDR3 size: 13 residues. The germline gives CDR1 SQVTM, CDR2 ANQGSEA. The ends were cut back, 5 bases at V and 0 bases at J, with 10 bases in the middle. CDR3 in amino acids: CSVIVFVNTEAFF. CDR3 in DNA: TGCAGCGTTATCGTTTTTGTGAACACTGAAGCTTTCTTT. Full variable domain (remainder filled in from reference TRBV29-1 and TRBJ1-1): SAVISQKPSRDICQRGTSLTIQCQVDSQVTMMFWYRQQPGQSLTLIATANQGSEATYESGFVIDKFPISRPNLTFSTLTVSNMSPEDSSIYLCSVIVFVNTEAFFGQGTRLTVV.

This chain uses TRBV5-4 with TRBJ2-1, with TRBD2 matching 12 bases. The CDR3 is 19 amino acids. J lost 10 bases, V lost 1 base, and 18 bases had no gene match. Germline CDR1 reads SGHNT; CDR2 reads YYREEE (reference sequence). The CDR3 DNA follows: TGTGCCAGCAGCTTGTATACCCTAGCGGGAGGGCCGGGGTTAAGGGAGCAGTTCTTC. It is translated as CASSLYTLAGGPGLREQFF.

The chain has TRBV18 and TRBJ1-3, with 8 bases that match TRBD1. In germline, CDR1 is KGHSH, CDR2 LQKENI. This CDR3 has 15 residues. After removal of 6 bases from V and 3 bases from J, the junction contained 7 bases not matched to a gene. In DNA form, the CDR3 reads TGTGCCAGCTCTCCGCGGACAGGGCATGGAAACACCATATATTTT. Translation: CASSPRTGHGNTIYF.

V usage is TRBV6-1 and J usage is TRBJ2-5; a weak D match, TRBD1 (5 bases). With 5 bases removed from V and 5 bases from J, the gap between germline ends came to 9 bases. Germline loops: CDR1 MNHNS, CDR2 SASEGT. This CDR3 is built from 12 residues. The CDR3 DNA reads as TGTGCCAGCAGTAAGGGGCCGGAGACCCAGTACTTC. Amino acid sequence: CASSKGPETQYF.

This clone was seen only a few times. Other nucleotide sequences from this sample produce the same CDR3. V usage is TRBV6-5 and J usage is TRBJ2-5, with a tentative D call TRBD2 (5 bases). V was trimmed by 5 bases and J by 2 bases, leaving 9 bases between them. The CDR3 consists of 13 residues. Germline CDR1 is MNHEY and CDR2 is SVGAGI. CDR3 nucleotides: TGTGCCAGCAGTCCCCCGGGGCAAGAGACCCAGTACTTC. It encodes CASSPPGQETQYF.

V is TRBV5-1 and J is TRBJ2-7, with a weak D call TRBD1 (7 bases). In germline, CDR1 is SGHRS, CDR2 YFSETQ. The CDR3 spans 14 residues. Trimming left V 2 bases short and J 3 bases short, with 12 bases between. CDR3 nucleotide sequence: TGCGCCAGCAGCTTCTCAGGGGGAGGCTACGAGCAGTACTTC. It specifies CASSFSGGGYEQYF. Based on the CDR3 plus reference TRBV5-1 and TRBJ2-7, the full variable domain is KAGVTQTPRYLIKTRGQQVTLSCSPISGHRSVSWYQQTPGQGLQFLFEYFSETQRNKGNFPGRFSGRQFSNSRSEMNVSTLELGDSALYLCASSFSGGGYEQYFGPGTRLTVT.

J is TRBJ2-1 and V is TRBV15, with TRBD1 matching 9 bases. The trim removed 0 bases at V and 1 base at J, leaving 4 bases unmatched. The CDR3 is 17 amino acids. Germline CDR1 LNHNV, CDR2 YYDKDF (reference sequence). DNA of the CDR3: TGTGCCACCAGCAGAGATCCGGGACAGGGATCCTACAATGAGCAGTTCTTC. This codes for CATSRDPGQGSYNEQFF. Looking up the rest from reference TRBV15 and TRBJ2-1 gives the full variable domain: DAMVIQNPRYQVTQFGKPVTLSCSQTLNHNVMYWYQQKSSQAPKLLFHYYDKDFNNEADTPDNFQSRRPNTSFCFLDIRSPGLGDTAMYLCATSRDPGQGSYNEQFFGPGTRLTVL.

The DNA of the CDR3 is TGTGCCAGCACTCCAGACAGGGCCAATCAGCCCCAGCATTTT. Its translation is CASTPDRANQPQHF. J is TRBJ1-5 and V is TRBV2; 7 bases map to TRBD1. The CDR3 has 14 residues. V lost 7 bases and J lost 3; bases outside the gene matches: 6. Germline CDR1 is SNHLY and CDR2 is FYNNEI.

This rearrangement joins TRBV6-5 to TRBJ1-1; D remains ambiguous. The germline gives CDR1 MNHEY, CDR2 SVGAGI. V lost 2 bases, J lost 3 bases, and 13 bases lay in between. The length of the CDR3 is 15 residues. Here the CDR3 reads CASSYQAVSYTEAFF. DNA of the CDR3: TGTGCCAGCAGTTACCAGGCAGTCTCGTACACTGAAGCTTTCTTT.

The chain uses TRBV5-1 and TRBJ2-2; D is possibly TRBD1 (7 bases). This CDR3 is built from 13 residues. Between the trimmed V and J ends, which lost 4 bases and 12 bases, there was a span of 16 bases. Germline V gives CDR1 SGHRS, CDR2 YFSETQ. The CDR3 DNA is TGCGCCAGCAGCCAGTTCCAGGGGGGCAAGCTGTTTTTT. It specifies CASSQFQGGKLFF.

The CDR3 reads CASSPTGSYTGELFF. CDR3 coding DNA: TGTGCCAGCAGCCCCACAGGGTCTTACACCGGGGAGCTGTTTTTT. The rearrangement uses TRBV11-3 and TRBJ2-2; maybe TRBD1 (6 bases). CDR3 length equals 15 residues. V lost 5 bases and J 3 bases, leaving 13 bases between the germline ends. Germline lookup yields CDR1 SGHNT and CDR2 YENEEA.

The V gene is TRBV6-1, the J gene TRBJ2-5; 7 bases are a match to TRBD1. Germline values: CDR1 MNHNS, CDR2 SASEGT. The CDR3 totals 14 residues. The V segment lost 6 bases and the J segment 4 bases; nucleotides outside the gene matches: 8. DNA for the CDR3: TGTGCCAGCAGGGCAGGGGGAAGGGGAGAGACCCAGTACTTC. Translation: CASRAGGRGETQYF.

In this sample, this clone turned up a few times. The rearrangement uses TRBV10-1 and TRBJ1-4; no clear D gene. Trimming cost V 2 bases and J 7 bases, with 2 bases left between them. The CDR3 loop spans 11 amino acids. Germline V gene lookup returns CDR1 WNHNN and CDR2 SYGVQD (reference sequence). The CDR3 spells CASSEGEKLFF. DNA of the CDR3: TGCGCCAGCAGTGAGGGTGAAAAACTGTTTTTT.

This clone has a handful of counts. The V call is TRBV7-3, the J call TRBJ2-3; 8 nucleotides agree with TRBD2. Germline CDR1 and CDR2: SGHTA and FQGTGA. This CDR3 is built from 18 residues. V shed 4 bases and J 4 bases; nucleotides not matched to a gene: 16. The CDR3 DNA sequence: TGTGCCAGCAGCTCGAAGGGCGGGACCCCCGGGGGGGCAGATACGCAGTATTTT. It encodes CASSSKGGTPGGADTQYF.

This clone was counted a few times. The J gene is TRBJ1-3, the V gene TRBV6-5; 8 positions agree with TRBD1. J lost 3 bases, V lost 7 bases, and 5 bases had no gene match. The CDR3 spans 14 residues. The V gene's germline CDR1 is MNHEY and CDR2 SVGAGI. The CDR3 DNA is TGTGCCAGCACTCCAGGGGGCAGTGGAAACACCATATATTTT. Residues: CASTPGGSGNTIYF.